The clone carrying this T cell receptor (beta chain) was detected ten times or more. Its target is unknown. TCRdb processed the 5' RACE reads anew with MiXCR; each CDR3 protein has one entry. Of some 100,000 distinct CDR3 sequences listed, about 4.6% are singletons. Trimming left V 1 base short and J 3 bases short, with 15 bases between. Germline V lookup: CDR1 DFQATT, CDR2 SNEGSKA (reference sequence). CDR3 size: 15 residues. Time point denoted: sample taken at primary tumor resection. This sample stems from a study of spatial heterogeneity in lung cancer. Overall study context: Detected beta-chain sequences consistently exceeded alpha-chain sequences. Counts of TCR transcripts in tumor regions correlated strongly with a matched bulk RNA-seq T cell module score.

Study conclusions and caveats: In tumors, expanded intratumoral alpha and beta TCR counts tracked mutation counts.

The gene calls are TRBV20-1 and TRBJ2-5; D remains unclear. The TCR originated in a male donor with early-stage non-small cell lung cancer. The sequences come from lung tumor tissue, collected at surgery. In nucleotides, the CDR3 is TGCAGTGCTAGAGTTGTTACGTGGGAAGAAGAGACCCAGTACTTC. Its translation is CSARVVTWEEETQYF.